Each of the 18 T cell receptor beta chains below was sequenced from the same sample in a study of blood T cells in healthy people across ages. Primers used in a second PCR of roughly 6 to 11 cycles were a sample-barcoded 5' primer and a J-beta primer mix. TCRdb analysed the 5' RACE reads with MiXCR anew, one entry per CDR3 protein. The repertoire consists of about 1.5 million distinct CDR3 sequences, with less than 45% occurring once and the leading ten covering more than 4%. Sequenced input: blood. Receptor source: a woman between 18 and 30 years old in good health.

DNA of the CDR3: TGTGCCAGCAGCGCCCTTCCAGTGATAGCGGGGCGAGAGACCCAGTACTTC. Translating gives CASSALPVIAGRETQYF. The chain employs TRBV9 and TRBJ2-5; TRBD2 matches at 8 bases. The CDR3 length is 17 residues. CDR1 is SGDLS, CDR2 YYNGEE, per germline. J lost 4 bases, V lost 3 bases, and 14 bases had no gene match.

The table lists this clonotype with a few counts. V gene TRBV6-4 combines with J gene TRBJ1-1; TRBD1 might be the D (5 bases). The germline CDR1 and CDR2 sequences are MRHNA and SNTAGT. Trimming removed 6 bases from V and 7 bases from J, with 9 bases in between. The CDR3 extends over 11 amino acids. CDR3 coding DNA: TGTGCCAGCAGCGCGGGGGGTGAAGCTTTCTTT. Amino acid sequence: CASSAGGEAFF.

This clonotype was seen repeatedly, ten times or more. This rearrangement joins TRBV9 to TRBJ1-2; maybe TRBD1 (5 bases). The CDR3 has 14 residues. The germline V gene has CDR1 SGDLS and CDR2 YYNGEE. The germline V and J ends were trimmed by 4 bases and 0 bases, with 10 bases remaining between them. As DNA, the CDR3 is TGTGCCAGCAGCCGGGACGGAGCTAACTATGGCTACACCTTC. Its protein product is CASSRDGANYGYTF. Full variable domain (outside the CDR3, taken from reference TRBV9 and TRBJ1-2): DSGVTQTPKHLITATGQRVTLRCSPRSGDLSVYWYQQSLDQGLQFLIQYYNGEERAKGNILERFSAQQFPDLHSELNLSSLELGDSALYFCASSRDGANYGYTFGSGTRLTVV.

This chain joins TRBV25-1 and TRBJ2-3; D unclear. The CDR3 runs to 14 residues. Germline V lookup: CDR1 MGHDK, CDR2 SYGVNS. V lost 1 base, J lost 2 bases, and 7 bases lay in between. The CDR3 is CASSEFLTTDTQYF. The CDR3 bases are TGTGCCAGCAGTGAATTTTTGACCACAGATACGCAGTATTTT.

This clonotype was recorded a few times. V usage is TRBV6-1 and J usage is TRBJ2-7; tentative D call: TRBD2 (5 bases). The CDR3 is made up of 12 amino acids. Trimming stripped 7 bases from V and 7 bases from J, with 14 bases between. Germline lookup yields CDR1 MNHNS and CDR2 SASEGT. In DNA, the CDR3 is TGTGCCAGCACTTGGGAGAGGCTTGAGCAGTACTTC. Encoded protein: CASTWERLEQYF.

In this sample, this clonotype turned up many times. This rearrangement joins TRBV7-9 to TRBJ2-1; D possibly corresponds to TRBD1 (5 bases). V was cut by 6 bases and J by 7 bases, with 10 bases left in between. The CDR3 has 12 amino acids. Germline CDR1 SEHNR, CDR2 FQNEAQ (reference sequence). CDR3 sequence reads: CASSSRVNEQFF. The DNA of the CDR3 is TGTGCCAGCAGTAGCAGGGTTAATGAGCAGTTCTTC.

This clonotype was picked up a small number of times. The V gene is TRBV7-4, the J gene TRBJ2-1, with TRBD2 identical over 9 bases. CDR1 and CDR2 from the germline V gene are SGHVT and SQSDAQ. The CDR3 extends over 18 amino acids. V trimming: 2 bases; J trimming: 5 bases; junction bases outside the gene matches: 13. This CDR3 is CASSLSHAGTSIDNEQFF. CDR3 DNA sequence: TGTGCCAGCAGCTTATCGCACGCCGGGACTAGCATAGACAATGAGCAGTTCTTC.

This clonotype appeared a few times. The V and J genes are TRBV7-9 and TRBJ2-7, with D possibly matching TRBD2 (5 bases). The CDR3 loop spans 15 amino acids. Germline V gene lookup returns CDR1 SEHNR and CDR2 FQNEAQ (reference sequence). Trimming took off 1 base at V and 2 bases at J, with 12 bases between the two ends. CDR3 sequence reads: CASSLGIGLTYEQYF. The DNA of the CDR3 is TGTGCCAGCAGCTTAGGGATAGGACTTACCTACGAGCAGTACTTC.

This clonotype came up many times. Here the CDR3 DNA reads TGTGCCAGCAGCCCCTCCTCGGACTTCGGAGGGGAGCTGTTTTTT. Its protein product is CASSPSSDFGGELFF. V and J are TRBV3-1 and TRBJ2-2, with a possible D match to TRBD2 (5 bases). From germline, CDR1 is LGHDT and CDR2 YNNKEL (reference sequence). Deletions cut 4 bases from V and 8 bases from J, with 17 bases between. The CDR3 runs 15 residues.

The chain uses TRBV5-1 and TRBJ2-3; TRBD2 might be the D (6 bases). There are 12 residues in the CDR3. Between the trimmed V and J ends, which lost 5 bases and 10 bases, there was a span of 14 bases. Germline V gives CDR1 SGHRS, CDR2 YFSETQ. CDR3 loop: CASRDRDFPQYF. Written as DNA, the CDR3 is TGCGCCAGCAGAGATCGGGACTTCCCGCAGTATTTT.

CDR3 in DNA: TGTGCCAGCAGCTCCGGGACAGGTCACAATGAGCAGTACTTC. Translating gives CASSSGTGHNEQYF. V gene TRBV7-9 combines with J gene TRBJ2-5, with 8 bases identical to TRBD1. The length of the CDR3 is 14 residues. J was trimmed by 11 bases and V by 4 bases; bases with no gene match: 12. Germline-derived CDR1 and CDR2 are SEHNR and FQNEAQ (reference sequence).

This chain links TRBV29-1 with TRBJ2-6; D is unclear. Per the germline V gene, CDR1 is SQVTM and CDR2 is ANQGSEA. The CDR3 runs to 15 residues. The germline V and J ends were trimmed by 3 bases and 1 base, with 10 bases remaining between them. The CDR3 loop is CSVDRYRSGANVLTF. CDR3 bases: TGCAGCGTTGACAGGTATAGGTCTGGGGCCAACGTCCTGACTTTC.

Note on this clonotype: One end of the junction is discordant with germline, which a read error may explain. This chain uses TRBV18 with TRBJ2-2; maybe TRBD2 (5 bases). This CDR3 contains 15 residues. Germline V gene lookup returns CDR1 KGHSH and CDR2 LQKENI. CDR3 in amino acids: CASSPWTANTGEPFF. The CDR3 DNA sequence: TGTGCCAGCTCACCATGGACCGCGAACACCGGGGAGCCGTTTTTT.

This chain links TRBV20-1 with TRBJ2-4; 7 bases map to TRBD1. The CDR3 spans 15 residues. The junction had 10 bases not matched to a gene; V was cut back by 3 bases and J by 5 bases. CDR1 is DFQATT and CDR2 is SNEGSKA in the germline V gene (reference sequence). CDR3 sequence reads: CSASRPRQGENIQYF. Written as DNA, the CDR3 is TGCAGTGCTAGTAGGCCCCGACAGGGCGAAAACATTCAGTACTTC.

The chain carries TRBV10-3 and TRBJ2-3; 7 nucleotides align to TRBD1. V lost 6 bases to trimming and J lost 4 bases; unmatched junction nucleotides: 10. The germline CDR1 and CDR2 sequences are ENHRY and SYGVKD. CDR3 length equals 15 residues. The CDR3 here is CAIRRQGDVSDTQYF. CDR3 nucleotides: TGTGCCATCAGACGACAGGGAGATGTTTCAGATACGCAGTATTTT.

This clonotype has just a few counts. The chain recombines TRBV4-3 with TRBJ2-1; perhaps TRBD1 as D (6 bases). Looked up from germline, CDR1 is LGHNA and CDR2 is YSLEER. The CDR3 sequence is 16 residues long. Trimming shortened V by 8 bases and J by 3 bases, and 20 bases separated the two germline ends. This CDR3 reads CASSPDRPLHYNEQFF. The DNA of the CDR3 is TGCGCCAGCTCACCCGACAGGCCCCTCCACTACAATGAGCAGTTCTTC.

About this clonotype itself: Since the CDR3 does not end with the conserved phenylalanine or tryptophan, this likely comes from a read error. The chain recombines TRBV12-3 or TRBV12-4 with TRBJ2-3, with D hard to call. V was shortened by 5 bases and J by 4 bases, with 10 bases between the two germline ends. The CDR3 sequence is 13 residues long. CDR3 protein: CASSPGLADTQYS. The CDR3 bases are TGTGCCAGCAGTCCCGGGCTAGCAGATACGCAGTATTCT.

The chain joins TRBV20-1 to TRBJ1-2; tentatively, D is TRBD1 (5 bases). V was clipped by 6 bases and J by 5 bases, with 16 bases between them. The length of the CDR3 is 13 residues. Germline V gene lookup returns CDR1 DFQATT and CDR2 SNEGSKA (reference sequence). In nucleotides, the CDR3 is TGCAGTGCCCCGGGGGGACTTGGGTATGGCTACACCTTC. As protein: CSAPGGLGYGYTF.